The clone carrying this TCR beta chain turned up a few times. Trimming removed 7 bases at V and 7 bases at J, with 10 bases between. The CDR3 has 12 amino acids. These data originate in a study of molecular identifiers for immune sequencing clone quantification. MiXCR was run by TCRdb on the PCR reads, yielding one entry per CDR3 protein. The table shows some 96,000 distinct CDR3 sequences, with approximately 24% occurring only once. This sequence joins TRBV12-3 or TRBV12-4 and TRBJ2-2, with D uncertain. The sequencing sample was made of naive CD8+ T cells from blood, with Jurkat cell RNA spiked in. Subset in this sample: FACS-sorted CD8+CD4-CCR7+CD45RA+ naive T cells. The receptor was derived from a human donor in good health. Some libraries in this study had Jurkat cell RNA spiked in. CDR3: CASTPVGGELFF. In DNA, the CDR3 is TGTGCCAGCACCCCGGTTGGCGGGGAGCTGTTTTTT.